The clone carrying this T cell receptor (beta chain) occurred once. The data are from a study of blood T cell repertoires in COVID-19. As for the study in general: Sites across the United States, Italy and Spain contributed samples from acute and convalescent COVID-19. PBMCs, B-cell-depleted T cells, or T cells were the source of the cDNA or gDNA that made up the material.

This CDR3 region has 15 residues. Deletions cut 7 bases from V and 3 bases from J, with 16 bases between. The germline CDR1 and CDR2 sequences are MNHNS and SASEGT. As originally analysed: Reference gene primer amplification in the assay estimated nucleated cell counts. Assay used: immunoSEQ multiplex PCR; TCRdb lists only in-frame clones, some missing. From that table come the V and J calls and clone size; the DNA was used to work out D and trimming. The sample shows 85,000 to 95,000 clones, more than 70% of them seen only once. Sequencing was done on a sample of peripheral blood. The source of this sequence is a man aged 55-75 years with acute or convalescent COVID-19. The genes are TRBV6-1 and TRBJ1-5; D perhaps matches TRBD1 (6 bases). The CDR3 spells CASTLQAGDNQPQHF. CDR3 nucleotides: TGTGCCAGCACTTTACAAGCAGGGGACAATCAGCCCCAGCATTTT.